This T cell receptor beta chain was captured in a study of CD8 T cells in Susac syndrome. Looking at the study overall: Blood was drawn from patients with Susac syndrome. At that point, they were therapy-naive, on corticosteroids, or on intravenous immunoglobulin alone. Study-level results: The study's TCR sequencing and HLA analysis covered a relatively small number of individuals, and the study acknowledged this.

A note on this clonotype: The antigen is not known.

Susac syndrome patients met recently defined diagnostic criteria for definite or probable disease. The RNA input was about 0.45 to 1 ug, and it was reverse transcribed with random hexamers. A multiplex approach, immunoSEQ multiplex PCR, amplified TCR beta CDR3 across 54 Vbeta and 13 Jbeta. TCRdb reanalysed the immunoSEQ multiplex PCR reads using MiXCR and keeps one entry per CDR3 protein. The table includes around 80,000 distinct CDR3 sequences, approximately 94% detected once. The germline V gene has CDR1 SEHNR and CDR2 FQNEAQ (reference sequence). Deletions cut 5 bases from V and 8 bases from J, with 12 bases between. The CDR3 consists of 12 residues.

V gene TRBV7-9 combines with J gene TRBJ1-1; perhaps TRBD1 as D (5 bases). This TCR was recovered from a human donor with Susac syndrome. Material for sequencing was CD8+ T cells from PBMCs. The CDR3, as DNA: TGTGCCAGCAGCCTTGACAGTAGAGAAGCTTTCTTT. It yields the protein CASSLDSREAFF.